This T cell receptor beta chain derives from a study of graft-versus-host responses after intestinal transplantation. Study information: For approximately three years after anti-thymocyte globulin induction, all recipients took tacrolimus and steroids.

Sequencing used immunoSEQ multiplex PCR; TCRdb keeps in-frame clones, though not all of them. The sample includes about 88,000 clones, 91% seen only once; the top ten take 0.3% to 0.35%. Whole-study findings and limits: The marrow of recipients harbored GvH clones, and ileum or blood showed some of them first. Maximum circulating GvH clone levels tracked with early post-transplant HvG decreases.

This clone was seen a single time. Its specificity is unknown. CDR1 is SGHNT, CDR2 YENEEA, per germline. V was clipped by 0 bases and J by 2 bases; unmatched bases: 3. The CDR3 runs to 15 residues. The gene calls are TRBV11-3 and TRBJ2-7, with 8 bases matching TRBD1. The TCR sequence derives from a human donor who was the organ donor for an intestinal transplant. The sequences come from unstimulated CD4+ T cells sorted from spleen or lymph node cells, collected before transplant. This CDR3 is CASSLDPRGPYEQYF. The DNA for the CDR3 is TGTGCCAGCAGCTTAGATCCCAGGGGGCCCTACGAGCAGTACTTC.